This T cell receptor (beta chain) was captured in a study of Graves' ophthalmopathy and Graves' hyperthyroidism. Notes on the study in general: The model flagged ophthalmopathy progression at approximately 66% sensitivity and around 72% specificity. Most expanded clonotypes in thyroid above 0.001 frequency also showed up in blood. For separating ophthalmopathy from stable hyperthyroidism, a 13-signature model gave 85% to 90% sensitivity and about 80% specificity.

Scientists amplified the TCR beta CDR3 regions from RNA transcripts. First-round RT-PCR relied on HTBI primers, and a second-round multiplex PCR came next. TCRdb processed the multiplex PCR reads anew with MiXCR; each CDR3 protein has one entry. In the table there are around 1,200,000 distinct CDR3 sequences, 35% to 45% of which are singletons. V was shortened by 4 bases and J by 16 bases, with 19 bases between the two germline ends. The length of the CDR3 is 13 residues. CDR1 SEHNR and CDR2 FQNEAQ come from the germline V gene (reference sequence). Aged 18 to 65, the patients with hyperthyroidism had under 2 months' duration and were newly diagnosed. Ten or more counts support this clonotype. The antigen remains undetermined.

Sequences were obtained from peripheral blood or thyroid tissue (not recorded which). This TCR came from an adult man with Graves' hyperthyroidism. The chain recombines TRBV7-9 with TRBJ1-4; the D gene is possibly TRBD1 (5 bases). The CDR3 sequence: CASSWGRDERAFF. The CDR3 nucleotides are TGTGCCAGCAGCTGGGGACGGGATGAAAGGGCGTTTTTT.